This record concerns one T cell receptor beta chain sequence. Its antigen remains unidentified. No base-level quality is on record; no much larger clone is a single base apart. Each collaborating institution followed its own protocols to collect whole blood in K2EDTA tubes. For TCRbeta analysis, collaborators shipped samples in one of three forms: frozen whole blood, isolated PBMCs, or DNA extracted from either of those sample types. The data belong to a study of blood T cell repertoires in COVID-19 (dated by TCRdb to 2018 to 2020). Regarding the complete study: The collaborator samples originated in the United States, Italy and Spain and spanned the acute and convalescent phases of COVID-19. The samples were drawn from the first 160 participants of the ongoing ImmuneRACE study and from roughly 1,300 subjects provided by 6 global collaborators. The dataset comprised deeply sampled blood TCRbeta repertoires from subjects exposed to, actively infected with, or recovered from COVID-19. The repertoires were released in a freely available public database meant as a resource for research on the immune response to SARS-CoV-2. The prospective study material was composed of cDNA or gDNA derived from T cells, B-cell-depleted T cells, or PBMCs. A de-identified subject ID, COVID-19 status, age in years and sex were almost always included in the sample metadata. Where HLA class I and class II types were available, the types were taken from metadata supplied by the sample provider, not from assay-based typing. Results the study describes overall, beyond this receptor: Clinical and demographic metadata were provided uncurated, with the amount varying by source and participant.

TCRbeta CDR3 regions were amplified from genomic DNA using the immunoSEQ Assay, a bias-controlled multiplex PCR. The authors' pipeline ran thus. The number of nucleated cells in each sample was estimated from the amplification of reference gene primers within the assay. Sequence reads were collapsed and filtered to measure the absolute abundance of every unique TCRbeta CDR3 rearrangement. Productive Simpson clonality was computed per sample as the square root of Simpson's diversity index over productive rearrangements. TCRdb obtained this table from immuneACCESS and retained in-frame rearrangements with V and J assigned. These tables miss some clones; where compared with another copy, unresolved V genes account for less than half of the shortfall, and the remainder is unexplained. V and J calls and clone size are given by that table; D and trimming were obtained from the DNA. This sample lists 90,000 or so clones; roughly 80% were detected once. Of the sample, approximately 24% falls within the top ten clones.

From cysteine to phenylalanine, the CDR3 is 15 amino acids long. Only the CDR3 DNA is retained, 45 bases long and in frame from the first base. CDR1 and CDR2 are drawn from the germline V gene: SNHLY, FYNNEI. At the junction V is shortened by 7 bases and J by 7 bases, with 17 bases in between. Recombination linked TRBV2 to TRBJ1-6; a weak D assignment points to TRBD1 (6 bases agree). Sequencing was carried out using peripheral blood. The sequence derives from a human donor in a cohort sampled during active COVID-19. The DNA reads as follows: TGTGCCAGCACCGATGGGGGGGGCAGAAATTCACCCCTCCACTTT. This is translated as CASTDGGGRNSPLHF.